This TCR beta chain was profiled in a study of cytomegalovirus exposure and HLA in healthy donors. In the PCR, 60 Vbeta and 13 Jbeta primers were used. Sequenced by immunoSEQ multiplex PCR; TCRdb stores in-frame clones only, minus some. The sample yields 100,000 to 150,000 clones, about 74% seen once. CDR1 and CDR2 (germline): MDHEN, SYDVKM. The CDR3 sequence is 16 residues long. The clonotype was recovered from a woman in her sixties or seventies in good health and CMV-seronegative. This rearrangement joins TRBV28 to TRBJ2-5; 9 bases match TRBD1. The J call may be in error: the DNA end matches TRBJ2-7 better. Sequencing was carried out using PBMCs. CDR3 nucleotides: TGTGCCAGCAGTTTATCAGGGACAGGGAATATCTACGAGCAGTACTTC. The encoded protein is CASSLSGTGNIYEQYF.